This T cell receptor beta chain was sequenced during a study of CD8 T cells in Susac syndrome. Per the germline V gene, CDR1 is ENHRY and CDR2 is SYGVKD. The V gene lost 8 bases and the J gene lost 4 bases, with 12 bases spanning the gap. The CDR3 has 12 amino acids. Reverse transcription of about 0.45 to 1 ug RNA used random hexamers. Amplification of the TCR beta CDR3 was carried out by immunoSEQ multiplex PCR, which spanned a total of 54 Vbeta and 13 Jbeta segments. TCRdb used MiXCR to reprocess the immunoSEQ multiplex PCR reads, holding one entry per CDR3 protein. The data show some 150,000 distinct CDR3 sequences, approximately 95% seen once. Sequencing targeted TCR beta in blood CD8+ and CD4+ T cells. Negative isolation was used for CD8+ and CD4+ T cells, and FACS enrichment was applied to TEMRA cells.

Sequencing input: CD4+ T cells from PBMCs. V and J are TRBV10-3 and TRBJ2-7, with D perhaps matching TRBD2 (5 bases). The clonotype comes from a human donor with Susac syndrome. CDR3 sequence (DNA): TGTGCCATCTCAGGCGGGTCTTACGAGCAGTACTTC. Translated: CAISGGSYEQYF.